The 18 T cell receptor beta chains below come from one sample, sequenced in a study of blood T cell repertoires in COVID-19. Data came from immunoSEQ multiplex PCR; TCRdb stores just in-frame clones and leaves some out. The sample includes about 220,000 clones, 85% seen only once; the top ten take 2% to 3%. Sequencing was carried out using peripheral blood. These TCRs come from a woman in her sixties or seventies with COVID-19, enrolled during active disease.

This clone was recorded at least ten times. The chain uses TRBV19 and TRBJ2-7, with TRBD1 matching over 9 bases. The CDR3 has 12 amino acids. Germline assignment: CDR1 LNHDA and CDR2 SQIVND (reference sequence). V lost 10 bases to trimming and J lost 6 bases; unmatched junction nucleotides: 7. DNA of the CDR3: TGTGCCACTCGGGGACAGGGAGGCGAGCAGTACTTC. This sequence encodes CATRGQGGEQYF. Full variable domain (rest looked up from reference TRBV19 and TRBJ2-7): DGGITQSPKYLFRKEGQNVTLSCEQNLNHDAMYWYRQDPGQGLRLIYYSQIVNDFQKGDIAEGYSVSREKKESFPLTVTSAQKNPTAFYLCATRGQGGEQYFGPGTRLTVT.

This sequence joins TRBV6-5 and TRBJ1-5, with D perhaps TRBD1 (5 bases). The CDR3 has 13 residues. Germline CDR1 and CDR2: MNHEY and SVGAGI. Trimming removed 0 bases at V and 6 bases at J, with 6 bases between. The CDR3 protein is CASSYSRVQPQHF. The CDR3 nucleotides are TGTGCCAGCAGTTACTCCAGGGTTCAGCCCCAGCATTTT.

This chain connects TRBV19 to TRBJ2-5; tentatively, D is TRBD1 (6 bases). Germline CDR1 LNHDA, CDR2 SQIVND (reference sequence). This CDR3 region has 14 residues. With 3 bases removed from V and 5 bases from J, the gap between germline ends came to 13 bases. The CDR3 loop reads CASSMGAEPETQYF. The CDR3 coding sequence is TGTGCCAGTAGTATGGGGGCAGAGCCCGAGACCCAGTACTTC.

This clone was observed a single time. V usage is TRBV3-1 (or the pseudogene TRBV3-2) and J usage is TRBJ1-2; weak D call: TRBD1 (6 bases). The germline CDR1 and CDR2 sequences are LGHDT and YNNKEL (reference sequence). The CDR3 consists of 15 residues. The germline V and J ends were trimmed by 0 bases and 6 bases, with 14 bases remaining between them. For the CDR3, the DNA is TGTGCCAGCAGCCAAGATCTCGTAGGGGGGGATGGCTACACCTTC. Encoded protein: CASSQDLVGGDGYTF.

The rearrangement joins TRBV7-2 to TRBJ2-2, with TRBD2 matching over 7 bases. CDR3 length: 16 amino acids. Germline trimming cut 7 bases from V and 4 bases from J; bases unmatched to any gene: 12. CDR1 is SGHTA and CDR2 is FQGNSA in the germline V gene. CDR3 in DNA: TGTGCCAGCACCTCCTCGGGTAGCGGGCTCACCGGGGAGCTGTTTTTT. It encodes CASTSSGSGLTGELFF. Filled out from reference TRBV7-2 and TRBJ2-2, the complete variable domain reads GAGVSQSPSNKVTEKGKDVELRCDPISGHTALYWYRQSLGQGLEFLIYFQGNSAPDKSGLPSDRFSAERTGGSVSTLTIQRTQQEDSAVYLCASTSSGSGLTGELFFGEGSRLTVL.

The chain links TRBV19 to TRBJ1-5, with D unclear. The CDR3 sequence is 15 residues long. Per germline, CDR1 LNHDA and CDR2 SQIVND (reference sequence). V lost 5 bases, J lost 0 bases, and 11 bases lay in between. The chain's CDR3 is CASSPRGFSNQPQHF. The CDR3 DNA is TGTGCCAGTAGTCCCCGGGGATTTAGCAATCAGCCCCAGCATTTT. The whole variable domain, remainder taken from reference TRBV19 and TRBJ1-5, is DGGITQSPKYLFRKEGQNVTLSCEQNLNHDAMYWYRQDPGQGLRLIYYSQIVNDFQKGDIAEGYSVSREKKESFPLTVTSAQKNPTAFYLCASSPRGFSNQPQHFGDGTRLSIL.

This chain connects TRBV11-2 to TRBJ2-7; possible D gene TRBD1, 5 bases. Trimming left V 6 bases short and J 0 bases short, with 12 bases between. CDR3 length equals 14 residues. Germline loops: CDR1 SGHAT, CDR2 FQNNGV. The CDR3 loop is CASSFDRYSYEQYF. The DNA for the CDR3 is TGTGCCAGCAGTTTTGACAGATACTCCTACGAGCAGTACTTC.

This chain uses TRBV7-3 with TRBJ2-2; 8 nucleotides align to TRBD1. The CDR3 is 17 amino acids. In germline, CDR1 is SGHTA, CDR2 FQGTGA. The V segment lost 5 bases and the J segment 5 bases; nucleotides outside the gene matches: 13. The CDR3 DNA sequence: TGTGCCAGCAGCATCCACTACGGGACAGGCGTAACCGGGGAGCTGTTTTTT. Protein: CASSIHYGTGVTGELFF.

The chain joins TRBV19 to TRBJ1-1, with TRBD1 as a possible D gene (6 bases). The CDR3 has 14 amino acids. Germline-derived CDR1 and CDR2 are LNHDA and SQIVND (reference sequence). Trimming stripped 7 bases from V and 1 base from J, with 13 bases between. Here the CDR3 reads CASNPQGSNTEAFF. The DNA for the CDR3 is TGTGCCAGTAATCCGCAGGGGTCGAACACTGAAGCTTTCTTT. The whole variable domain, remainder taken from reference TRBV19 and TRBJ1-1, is DGGITQSPKYLFRKEGQNVTLSCEQNLNHDAMYWYRQDPGQGLRLIYYSQIVNDFQKGDIAEGYSVSREKKESFPLTVTSAQKNPTAFYLCASNPQGSNTEAFFGQGTRLTVV.

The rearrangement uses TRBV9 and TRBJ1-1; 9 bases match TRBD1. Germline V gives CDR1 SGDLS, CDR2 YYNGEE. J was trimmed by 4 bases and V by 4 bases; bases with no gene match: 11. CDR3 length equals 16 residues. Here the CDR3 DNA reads TGTGCCAGCAGCAGGTGGGACAGGGCCCGGGGCACTGAAGCTTTCTTT. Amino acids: CASSRWDRARGTEAFF.

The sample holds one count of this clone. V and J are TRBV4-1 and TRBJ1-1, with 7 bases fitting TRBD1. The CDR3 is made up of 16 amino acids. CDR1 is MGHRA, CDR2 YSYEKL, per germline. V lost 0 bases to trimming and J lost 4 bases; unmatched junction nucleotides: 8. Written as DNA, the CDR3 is TGCGCCAGCAGCCAAGATGCTCGGACAGGCGGCACTGAAGCTTTCTTT. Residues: CASSQDARTGGTEAFF.

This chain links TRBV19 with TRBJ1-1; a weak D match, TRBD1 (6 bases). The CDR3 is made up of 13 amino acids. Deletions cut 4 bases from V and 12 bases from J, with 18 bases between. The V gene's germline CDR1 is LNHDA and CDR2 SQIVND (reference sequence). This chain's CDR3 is CASSTKRQAVTFF. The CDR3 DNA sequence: TGTGCCAGTAGTACCAAAAGACAGGCTGTTACTTTCTTT. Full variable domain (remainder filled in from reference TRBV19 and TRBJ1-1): DGGITQSPKYLFRKEGQNVTLSCEQNLNHDAMYWYRQDPGQGLRLIYYSQIVNDFQKGDIAEGYSVSREKKESFPLTVTSAQKNPTAFYLCASSTKRQAVTFFGQGTRLTVV.

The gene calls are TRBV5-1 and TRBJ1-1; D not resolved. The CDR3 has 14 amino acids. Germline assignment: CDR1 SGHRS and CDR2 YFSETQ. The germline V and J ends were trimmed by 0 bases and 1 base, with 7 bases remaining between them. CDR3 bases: TGCGCCAGCAGCTTGGGATCAGGGAACACTGAAGCTTTCTTT. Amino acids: CASSLGSGNTEAFF.

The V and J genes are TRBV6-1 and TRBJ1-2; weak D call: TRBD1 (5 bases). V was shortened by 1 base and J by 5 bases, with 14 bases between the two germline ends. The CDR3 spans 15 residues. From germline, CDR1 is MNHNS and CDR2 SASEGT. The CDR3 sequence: CASSEDWAGNYGYTF. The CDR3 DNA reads TGTGCCAGCAGTGAAGACTGGGCAGGGAATTATGGCTACACCTTC.

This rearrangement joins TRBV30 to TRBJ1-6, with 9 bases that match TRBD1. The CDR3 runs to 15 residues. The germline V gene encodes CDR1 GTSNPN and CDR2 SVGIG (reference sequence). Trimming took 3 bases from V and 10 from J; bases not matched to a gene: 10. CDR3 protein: CAWRPPDRGGSPLHF. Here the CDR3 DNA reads TGTGCCTGGAGGCCCCCTGACAGGGGGGGATCACCCCTCCACTTT.

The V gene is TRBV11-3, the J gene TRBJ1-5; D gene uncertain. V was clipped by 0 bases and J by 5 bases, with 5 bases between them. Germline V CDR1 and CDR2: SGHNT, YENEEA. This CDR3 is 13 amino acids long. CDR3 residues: CASSLDGHQPQHF. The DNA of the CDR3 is TGTGCCAGCAGCTTAGATGGCCATCAGCCCCAGCATTTT. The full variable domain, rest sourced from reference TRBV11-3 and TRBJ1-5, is EAGVVQSPRYKIIEKKQPVAFWCNPISGHNTLYWYLQNLGQGPELLIRYENEEAVDDSQLPKDRFSAERLKGVDSTLKIQPAELGDSAVYLCASSLDGHQPQHFGDGTRLSIL.

The CDR3 here is CATSDFSGTGNGYTF. CDR3 nucleotides: TGTGCCACCAGTGATTTCTCCGGGACAGGGAACGGCTACACCTTC. The V and J genes are TRBV24-1 and TRBJ1-2; 9 positions agree with TRBD1. The junction had 7 bases not matched to a gene; V was cut back by 1 base and J by 8 bases. CDR1 KGHDR and CDR2 SFDVKD come from the germline V gene. The CDR3 has 15 amino acids.

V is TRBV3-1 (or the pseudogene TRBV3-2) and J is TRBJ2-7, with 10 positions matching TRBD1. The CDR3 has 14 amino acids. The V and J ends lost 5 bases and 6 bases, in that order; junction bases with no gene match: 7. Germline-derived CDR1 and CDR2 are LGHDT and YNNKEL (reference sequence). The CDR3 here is CASSSRDRGGEQYF. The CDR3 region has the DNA TGTGCCAGCAGCTCCCGGGACAGGGGAGGCGAGCAGTACTTC.